The source of this T cell receptor (beta chain) is a study of blood T cells in healthy people across ages. Total RNA extraction produced at least 5.5 micrograms (per sample) for the study. Alongside a J-beta primer mix, a sample-barcoded 5' primer served in a second PCR lasting 7 to 11 cycles. TCRdb reprocessed the 5' RACE reads via MiXCR and lists one record per CDR3 protein. The data hold over a million distinct CDR3 sequences, with 42% observed a single time. Points from the study as a whole: From one million sequenced T cells, diversity estimates were lower bounds.

As to this clonotype: The antigen is not known.

From germline, CDR1 is GTSNPN and CDR2 SVGIG (reference sequence). The CDR3 has 16 residues. V was trimmed by 6 bases and J by 0 bases, leaving 15 bases between them. This receptor was taken from a woman under 30 in good health. The sample comprised blood. The chain carries TRBV30 and TRBJ2-6; tentative D call: TRBD1 (5 bases). CDR3 bases: TGTGCCTGCCACAGGACCGTAAACTCTGGGGCCAACGTCCTGACTTTC. Translating it yields CACHRTVNSGANVLTF.